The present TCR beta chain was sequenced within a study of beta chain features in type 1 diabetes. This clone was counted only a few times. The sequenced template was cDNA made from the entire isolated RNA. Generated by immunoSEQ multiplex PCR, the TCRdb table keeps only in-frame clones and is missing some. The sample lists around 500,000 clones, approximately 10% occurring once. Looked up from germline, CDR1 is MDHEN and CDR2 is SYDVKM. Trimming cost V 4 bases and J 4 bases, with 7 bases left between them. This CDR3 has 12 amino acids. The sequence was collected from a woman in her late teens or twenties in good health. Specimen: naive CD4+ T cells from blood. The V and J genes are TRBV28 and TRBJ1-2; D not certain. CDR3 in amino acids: CASSSTLYGYTF. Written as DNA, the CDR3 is TGTGCCAGCAGTTCGACACTCTATGGCTACACCTTC.